This T cell receptor (beta chain) emerged from a study of T cell changes during pregnancy in multiple sclerosis. The method was immunoSEQ multiplex PCR; TCRdb's version includes in-frame clones alone and lacks a portion of them. In the table there are around 33,000 clones, approximately 90% of which are singletons. The CDR3 loop spans 16 amino acids. Per germline, CDR1 MDHEN and CDR2 SYDVKM. V lost 3 bases and J lost 4, with 16 bases in between. The chain links TRBV28 to TRBJ2-1; a possible D gene is TRBD2 (5 bases). The origin of this receptor is a female donor with multiple sclerosis, enrolled in a pregnancy study. Here the sequenced sample was CD8+ T cells from peripheral blood mononuclear cells, taken before pregnancy. The CDR3 region is CASSFSNIRGYNEQFF. The CDR3, as DNA: TGTGCCAGCAGTTTTAGTAATATCCGGGGATACAATGAGCAGTTCTTC.